These 14 T cell receptor beta chains came from one sample sequenced in a study of tissue T cells after allogeneic stem cell transplantation. Profiled with immunoSEQ multiplex PCR; TCRdb holds only in-frame clones, not every one. This sample has 40,000 to 50,000 clones, with around 66% found just once. Input material: sorted cells pooled from one or two spleens. These TCRs come from a pool of C57BL/6 mice in good health.

Comment on this clone: Gene names denote mouse genes. The observed sequence ends 1 residue before the CDR3 terminus, with the missing tail filled in from the germline J gene. The chain is built from TRBV29 and TRBJ1-1; D gene uncertain. The CDR3 is made up of 12 amino acids. Trimming left V 4 bases short and J 1 base short, with 4 bases between. Per the germline V gene, CDR1 is MSHET and CDR2 is SYDVDS. The CDR3 protein is CASSSGNTEVFF. CDR3 DNA (partial): TGTGCTAGCAGTTCAGGGAACACAGAAGTCTTC.

A remark on this clone: Gene names are the mouse ones. The missing CDR3 end, 1 residue past where the read stops, is filled in from the germline J gene. This rearrangement joins TRBV3 to TRBJ1-3, with D tentatively TRBD1 (6 bases). The CDR3 is 14 residues long. Germline V lookup: CDR1 SNHLY, CDR2 FYNGKV (reference sequence). Deletions cut 2 bases from V and 3 bases from J, with 8 bases between. The sequenced part of the CDR3 DNA is TGTGCCAGCAGCTTATCAGGGGATGGAAATACGCTCTAT. It specifies CASSLSGDGNTLY. The entire CDR3 is CASSLSGDGNTLYF.

Concerning this clone: Genes here carry mouse names. From the germline J gene comes the end of the CDR3, since the read stops 1 residue before it. This chain joins TRBV5 and TRBJ2-1; 7 nucleotides match TRBD1. Germline V gives CDR1 LGHNA, CDR2 YNLKQL (reference sequence). Germline trimming cut 4 bases from V and 3 bases from J; bases unmatched to any gene: 0. This CDR3 comprises 13 residues. CDR3 residues: CASSRDSYAEQFF. The part of the CDR3 DNA that was read is TGTGCCAGCAGCCGGGACAGCTATGCTGAGCAGTTC.

On this clone: Gene names are the mouse ones. The CDR3 end lies 1 residue beyond the end of the read and is filled in from the germline J gene. The rearrangement links TRBV12-2 to TRBJ2-1, with D perhaps matching TRBD2 (6 bases). Between the trimmed V and J ends, which lost 3 bases and 0 bases, there was a span of 11 bases. CDR1 is SGHLS and CDR2 is HYDKME in the germline V gene. The CDR3 is 15 residues long. The DNA read from the CDR3 is TGTGCCAGCTCTTCCGGGACTTATAACTATGCTGAGCAGTTC. This encodes CASSSGTYNYAEQF. In full, the CDR3 is CASSSGTYNYAEQFF.

Concerning this clone: Genes here carry mouse names. The read ends 1 residue shy of where the CDR3 ends; the end is completed using the germline J gene. The rearrangement links TRBV20 to TRBJ1-2; TRBD1 matches 8 bases. Germline V gene sequence: CDR1 GFQATS, CDR2 STVNSAI. The CDR3 totals 13 residues. With 4 bases clipped from V and 4 bases from J, the junction kept 5 bases outside the gene matches. The CDR3 bases that were read are TGTGGTGCTATGACAGGGGAGGGCTCCGACTACACC. This codes for CGAMTGEGSDYT. The complete CDR3 reads CGAMTGEGSDYTF.

Remarks on this clone: Gene labels here are mouse ones. The read terminates 1 residue before the CDR3 end, so the remaining end is supplied by the germline J gene. V gene TRBV29 combines with J gene TRBJ2-4; D remains ambiguous. V lost 7 bases and J lost 1, with 3 bases in between. Germline V gene lookup returns CDR1 MSHET and CDR2 SYDVDS. The CDR3 runs to 11 residues. The CDR3: CASKGQNTLYF. The covered CDR3 bases are TGTGCTAGCAAGGGTCAAAACACCTTGTAC.

Worth noting for this clone: Gene names and germline refer to mouse. The read halts 1 residue ahead of the CDR3 end, with the missing end drawn from the germline J gene. J is TRBJ2-1 and V is TRBV1; D is undetermined. The CDR3 has 14 amino acids. Germline V gene lookup returns CDR1 NSQYPW and CDR2 LRSPGD (reference sequence). Trimming removed 1 base at V and 0 bases at J, with 4 bases between. The CDR3 DNA, read in part, is TGCACCTGCAGTGCAGGGTATAACTATGCTGAGCAGTTC. This codes for CTCSAGYNYAEQF. The CDR3 in its entirety is CTCSAGYNYAEQFF.

As concerns this clone: Mouse germline and gene names are used. The CDR3 goes on 1 residue after the read ends, and that part is filled in from the germline J gene. The chain uses TRBV5 and TRBJ1-6, with D possibly being TRBD1 (6 bases). TRBJ1-6 is known as an ORF, though its function is uncertain. Germline-derived CDR1 and CDR2 are LGHNA and YNLKQL (reference sequence). The CDR3 is 15 amino acids. V was pared by 0 bases and J by 7 bases, with 10 bases between. Incomplete CDR3 DNA: TGTGCCAGCAGCCAAGAACAGGGAGAAAATTCGCCCCTCTAC. Translated: CASSQEQGENSPLY. The entire CDR3 sequence reads CASSQEQGENSPLYF.

This clone was recorded a few times. Gene and germline names: mouse. Read coverage stops 1 residue before the CDR3 terminus; the germline J gene supplies the remainder. The J gene is TRBJ2-1, the V gene TRBV19; D possibly matches TRBD1 or TRBD2 (6 bases each). Germline loops: CDR1 FNHDT, CDR2 SITEND (reference sequence). The V gene lost 7 bases and the J gene lost 4 bases, with 9 bases spanning the gap. The CDR3 sequence is 12 residues long. CDR3 bases read: TGTGCCAGCGTGGGGGCGTATGCTGAGCAGTTC. Protein sequence: CASVGAYAEQF. The entire CDR3 protein reads CASVGAYAEQFF.

This clone was observed a handful of times. The listed genes are named as in mouse. The read ends 1 residue shy of where the CDR3 ends; the end is completed using the germline J gene. The gene calls are TRBV29 and TRBJ2-7, with 8 bases fitting TRBD1. Germline CDR1 MSHET, CDR2 SYDVDS. V was pared by 4 bases and J by 6 bases, with 5 bases of the junction left unmatched. The CDR3 covers 13 residues. Partial CDR3 DNA: TGTGCTAGCAGTTCCTCGACAGGGGTTGAACAGTAC. Its protein is CASSSSTGVEQY. The complete CDR3 protein is CASSSSTGVEQYF.

Comments on this clone: Gene names are the mouse ones. The read ends 1 residue shy of where the CDR3 ends; the end is completed using the germline J gene. The J gene is TRBJ1-2, the V gene TRBV5, with 9 bases fitting TRBD1. Losses at the gene ends were 2 bases for V and 2 bases for J; bases not matched to a gene: 3. The CDR3 contains 15 residues. Germline CDR1 and CDR2: LGHNA and YNLKQL (reference sequence). This chain's CDR3 is CASSQSGTGNSDYTF. CDR3 DNA, as far as it was read: TGTGCCAGCAGCCAATCCGGGACAGGGAACTCCGACTACACC.

This clone showed up just a few times. All gene names here are mouse names. The read comes to an end 1 residue before the CDR3 does, leaving the germline J gene to fill in the end. The chain carries TRBV13-3 and TRBJ2-1; a possible D gene is TRBD1 (5 bases). The germline V gene encodes CDR1 NNHDY and CDR2 SYVADS. V was pared by 2 bases and J by 6 bases, with 6 bases between. The CDR3 has 12 residues. CDR3 DNA, as far as it was read: TGTGCCAGCAGTGACAGGGTTGCTGAGCAGTTC. This encodes CASSDRVAEQF. The entire CDR3 protein reads CASSDRVAEQFF.

Concerning this clone itself: Germline and genes: mouse. The read halts 1 residue ahead of the CDR3 end, with the missing end drawn from the germline J gene. The rearrangement joins TRBV16 to TRBJ2-7; 7 bases are a match to TRBD2. The trim removed 4 bases at V and 2 bases at J, leaving 2 bases unmatched. This CDR3 region has 13 residues. Germline CDR1 is SGHSA and CDR2 is FRNQAP. The DNA read from the CDR3 is TGTGCAAGCAGCTCTGGGGGTGCCTATGAACAGTAC. Protein: CASSSGGAYEQY. The full CDR3 reads CASSSGGAYEQYF.

As to this clone: Gene labels here are mouse ones. The read gets to within 1 residue of the CDR3 end, and the germline J gene fills in the rest. J is TRBJ1-3 and V is TRBV1; 9 bases line up with TRBD1. The junction had 1 base not matched to a gene; V was cut back by 3 bases and J by 1 base. This CDR3 spans 15 amino acids. Germline CDR1 and CDR2: NSQYPW and LRSPGD (reference sequence). The CDR3 bases that were read are TGCACCTGCAGTGCCGGGACAGGGTCTGGAAATACGCTCTAT. This codes for CTCSAGTGSGNTLY. The CDR3 as a whole reads CTCSAGTGSGNTLYF.